Below, 7 T cell receptor beta chains from the same sample are listed, as sequenced in a study of post-analysis software for immune sequencing data. The study's findings and limits: Relative to controls, patients had a few TRBV segments at higher frequency, with TRBV5-6, TRBV5-1 and TRBV20-1 among these.

Antigens for these TCRs are unknown. Built from TCR beta cDNA, the libraries had unique molecular identifiers in them. MiXCR was run by TCRdb on the PCR reads, yielding one entry per CDR3 protein. The sample includes a few hundred thousand distinct CDR3 sequences, 34% of them seen just once. Sequencing was done on a sample of blood. The source of these receptors is a girl under 18 with multiple sclerosis.

This clonotype has only a few counts. The V and J genes are TRBV2 and TRBJ2-1; D gene uncertain. V was trimmed by 5 bases and J by 3 bases, leaving 8 bases between them. This CDR3 contains 13 residues. Germline V gene sequence: CDR1 SNHLY, CDR2 FYNNEI. The DNA for the CDR3 is TGTGCCAGCAGTCAAGACCGCTACAATGAGCAGTTCTTC. The encoded protein is CASSQDRYNEQFF. Variable domain in full (rest from reference TRBV2 and TRBJ2-1): EPEVTQTPSHQVTQMGQEVILRCVPISNHLYFYWYRQILGQKVEFLVSFYNNEISEKSEIFDDQFSVERPDGSNFTLKIRSTKLEDSAMYFCASSQDRYNEQFFGPGTRLTVL.

The sample holds a few counts of this clonotype. The chain uses TRBV5-1 and TRBJ2-4; 9 bases fit TRBD1. The CDR3 consists of 13 residues. Germline V CDR1 and CDR2: SGHRS, YFSETQ. V was clipped by 4 bases and J by 6 bases; unmatched bases: 2. CDR3 in amino acids: CASSQTGGNIQYF. CDR3 DNA: TGCGCCAGCAGCCAGACAGGGGGAAACATTCAGTACTTC.

The chain carries TRBV7-9 and TRBJ2-1; 7 positions match TRBD1. V shed 0 bases, J shed 8 bases, and the junction held 7 bases outside the gene matches. Germline V lookup: CDR1 SEHNR, CDR2 FQNEAQ (reference sequence). The CDR3 consists of 15 residues. CDR3 coding DNA: TGTGCCAGCAGCTTAGCCCAGGGGGTGCGGTATGAGCAGTTCTTC. Amino acid sequence: CASSLAQGVRYEQFF.

This clonotype has just one count. The chain employs TRBV7-2 and TRBJ1-5; 9 nucleotides agree with TRBD1. CDR1 is SGHTA, CDR2 FQGNSA, per germline. J was trimmed by 9 bases and V by 4 bases; bases with no gene match: 10. CDR3 length: 15 amino acids. The CDR3 protein is CASSSEGTGLAPQHF. The DNA for the CDR3 is TGTGCCAGCAGCTCCGAGGGGACAGGGTTGGCGCCCCAGCATTTT.

This clonotype was detected a few times. CDR3 in amino acids: CATSERQGTQETQYF. CDR3 nucleotides: TGTGCCACCAGTGAACGACAGGGTACCCAAGAGACCCAGTACTTC. The V call is TRBV24-1, the J call TRBJ2-5; 7 bases map to TRBD1. CDR1 KGHDR and CDR2 SFDVKD come from the germline V gene. Germline trimming cut 4 bases from V and 1 base from J; bases unmatched to any gene: 5. The CDR3 runs to 15 residues.

The CDR3 loop is CASMGHSPPYGYTF. CDR3 nucleotide sequence: TGTGCCAGTATGGGTCACTCCCCCCCTTATGGCTACACCTTC. The chain has TRBV19 and TRBJ1-2, with D hard to call. From germline, CDR1 is LNHDA and CDR2 SQIVND (reference sequence). Trimming took off 7 bases at V and 5 bases at J, with 17 bases between the two ends. The length of the CDR3 is 14 residues.

This clonotype has a handful of counts. J is TRBJ1-2 and V is TRBV6-5; 11 bases align to TRBD1. This CDR3 has 15 residues. CDR1 and CDR2 (germline): MNHEY, SVGAGI. V was clipped by 4 bases and J by 3 bases; unmatched bases: 4. CDR3 sequence (DNA): TGTGCCAGCAGTTCCGCGGGACAGGGGGACTATGGCTACACCTTC. This gives the protein CASSSAGQGDYGYTF.